These 21 T cell receptor beta chains were sequenced from one sample in a study of siplizumab effects on memory and regulatory T cells. The table came from immunoSEQ multiplex PCR; TCRdb's copy has only in-frame clones and leaves some out. The sample includes 97,000 or so clones, more than 85% of them seen just once. The sequenced material came from CD4+ T cells sorted from blood. Every receptor here comes from a human donor in good health.

The V call is TRBV7-9, the J call TRBJ2-2; perhaps TRBD2 as D (6 bases). This CDR3 is built from 19 residues. Trimming removed 2 bases at V and 0 bases at J, with 19 bases between. CDR1 and CDR2 (germline): SEHNR, FQNEAQ (reference sequence). CDR3 nucleotide sequence: TGTGCCAGCAGCTTACGGGGCGGATCCGGACTAACGAACACCGGGGAGCTGTTTTTT. Residues: CASSLRGGSGLTNTGELFF.

V is TRBV5-1 and J is TRBJ2-1; 9 nucleotides match TRBD1. The length of the CDR3 is 15 residues. Per germline, CDR1 SGHRS and CDR2 YFSETQ. V trimming: 2 bases; J trimming: 8 bases; junction bases outside the gene matches: 8. CDR3 bases: TGCGCCAGCAGCTTACAGGGGGCTCGTTTGGATGAGCAGTTCTTC. Translating it yields CASSLQGARLDEQFF.

This clone was seen a handful of times. J is TRBJ1-1 and V is TRBV9; D is perhaps TRBD1 (6 bases). The CDR3 is 15 amino acids. From germline, CDR1 is SGDLS and CDR2 YYNGEE. Trimming took 4 bases from V and 1 from J, leaving 14 bases between them. CDR3 nucleotide sequence: TGTGCCAGCAGCTTAACCGGGACATCGAACACTGAAGCTTTCTTT. Translating gives CASSLTGTSNTEAFF.

V usage is TRBV2 and J usage is TRBJ1-4; TRBD1 matches 11 bases. CDR3 length: 15 residues. Trimming cost V 3 bases and J 7 bases; bases outside gene matches: 4. CDR1 and CDR2 from the germline V gene are SNHLY and FYNNEI. The DNA for the CDR3 is TGTGCCAGCAGTGAGGACAGGGGGCGGAGTGAAAAACTGTTTTTT. Protein: CASSEDRGRSEKLFF.

V and J are TRBV30 and TRBJ1-4; TRBD1 might be the D (6 bases). CDR3 length: 15 amino acids. Germline lookup yields CDR1 GTSNPN and CDR2 SVGIG (reference sequence). Between the trimmed V and J ends, which lost 0 bases and 8 bases, there was a span of 16 bases. The CDR3, as DNA: TGTGCCTGGAGTGTAAGGGCAACAGGGACCGAAAAACTGTTTTTT. This gives the protein CAWSVRATGTEKLFF.

This chain links TRBV11-2 with TRBJ2-7; either TRBD1 or TRBD2 may supply D (5 bases each). There are 16 residues in the CDR3. CDR1 is SGHAT and CDR2 is FQNNGV in the germline V gene. V was shortened by 2 bases and J by 3 bases, with 17 bases between the two germline ends. The CDR3 reads CASSLPGTEGRYEQYF. The CDR3, as DNA: TGTGCCAGCAGCTTACCAGGAACCGAGGGACGCTACGAGCAGTACTTC. The variable domain in full, completed from reference TRBV11-2 and TRBJ2-7, reads EAGVAQSPRYKIIEKRQSVAFWCNPISGHATLYWYQQILGQGPKLLIQFQNNGVVDDSQLPKDRFSAERLKGVDSTLKIQPAKLEDSAVYLCASSLPGTEGRYEQYFGPGTRLTVT.

The chain joins TRBV2 to TRBJ2-3; D gene unclear. Trimming removed 7 bases from V and 0 bases from J, with 11 bases in between. This CDR3 is 14 amino acids long. Germline values: CDR1 SNHLY, CDR2 FYNNEI. The CDR3 spells CASMVSSSTDTQYF. In nucleotides, the CDR3 is TGTGCCAGCATGGTCAGTTCTAGCACAGATACGCAGTATTTT.

The V gene is TRBV19, the J gene TRBJ2-6, with D perhaps TRBD2 (5 bases). The V and J ends lost 5 bases and 1 base respectively, with 18 bases between them. The CDR3 covers 18 residues. Germline V lookup: CDR1 LNHDA, CDR2 SQIVND (reference sequence). CDR3 in amino acids: CASSPSGISMSGANVLTF. The DNA of the CDR3 is TGTGCCAGTAGTCCCTCGGGGATTTCAATGTCTGGGGCCAACGTCCTGACTTTC.

The chain uses TRBV9 and TRBJ2-3; D is perhaps TRBD1 (6 bases). The CDR3 sequence is 14 residues long. V was cut by 4 bases and J by 6 bases, with 15 bases left in between. Germline V gives CDR1 SGDLS, CDR2 YYNGEE. As DNA, the CDR3 is TGTGCCAGCAGCCCCCAGGGGACATGGGATACGCAGTATTTT. Translating gives CASSPQGTWDTQYF.

The CDR3: CASSLEVQLLNGYTF. The CDR3 DNA follows: TGTGCCAGCAGCTTGGAAGTTCAGTTACTGAATGGCTACACCTTC. The rearrangement joins TRBV5-5 to TRBJ1-2; no clear D gene. The CDR3 spans 15 residues. CDR1 SGHKS and CDR2 YYEKEE come from the germline V gene (reference sequence). Trimming removed 0 bases from V and 6 bases from J, with 15 bases in between.

The chain employs TRBV6-5 and TRBJ1-2; possibly TRBD1 for D (6 bases). Germline CDR1 is MNHEY and CDR2 is SVGAGI. This CDR3 has 13 amino acids. Deletions cut 3 bases from V and 3 bases from J, with 8 bases between. In nucleotides, the CDR3 is TGTGCCAGCAGTTATGAGGGGGACTATGGCTACACCTTC. The encoded protein is CASSYEGDYGYTF.

The chain is built from TRBV7-2 and TRBJ1-5, with TRBD1 as a possible D gene (6 bases). The V end was cut by 5 bases, the J end by 7 bases, with 21 bases between. In germline, CDR1 is SGHTA, CDR2 FQGNSA. There are 16 residues in the CDR3. CDR3 sequence (DNA): TGTGCCAGCAGCCGCAAGGGGGGGGCCGGCGAACAGCCCCAGCATTTT. Translation: CASSRKGGAGEQPQHF.

The gene calls are TRBV5-6 and TRBJ2-1; D not certain. Trimming took 4 bases from V and 8 from J, leaving 22 bases between them. The CDR3 contains 16 residues. Germline values: CDR1 SGHDT, CDR2 YYEEEE. The CDR3 region has the DNA TGTGCCAGCAGCCTACGAACACACCGTCCTTGGGATGAGCAGTTCTTC. It yields the protein CASSLRTHRPWDEQFF. The full variable domain, in which reference TRBV5-6 and TRBJ2-1 provide the parts outside the CDR3, is DAGVTQSPTHLIKTRGQQVTLRCSPKSGHDTVSWYQQALGQGPQFIFQYYEEEERQRGNFPDRFSGHQFPNYSSELNVNALLLGDSALYLCASSLRTHRPWDEQFFGPGTRLTVL.

The chain couples TRBV7-8 to TRBJ1-3; D is undetermined. CDR1 SGHVS and CDR2 FQNEAQ come from the germline V gene. The length of the CDR3 is 14 residues. Trimming removed 5 bases from V and 0 bases from J, with 8 bases in between. CDR3: CASSQMISGNTIYF. The CDR3 nucleotides are TGTGCCAGCAGCCAAATGATCTCTGGAAACACCATATATTTT. Filled out from reference TRBV7-8 and TRBJ1-3, the complete variable domain reads GAGVSQSPRYKVAKRGQDVALRCDPISGHVSLFWYQQALGQGPEFLTYFQNEAQLDKSGLPSDRFFAERPEGSVSTLKIQRTQQEDSAVYLCASSQMISGNTIYFGEGSWLTVV.

This clone was picked up one time. The chain combines TRBV7-6 with TRBJ2-2, with 9 bases lining up with TRBD2. The CDR3 has 16 residues. The V and J ends lost 2 bases and 5 bases, in that order; junction bases with no gene match: 6. Germline assignment: CDR1 SGHVS and CDR2 FNYEAQ. The CDR3 spells CASSLQAGGYTGELFF. CDR3 bases: TGTGCCAGCAGCTTACAAGCGGGAGGTTATACCGGGGAGCTGTTTTTT.

The sample holds one count of this clone. The J gene is TRBJ2-3, the V gene TRBV11-2; TRBD2 matches 7 bases. The CDR3 spans 14 residues. Germline CDR1 and CDR2: SGHAT and FQNNGV. V lost 10 bases and J lost 4; bases outside the gene matches: 11. The DNA for the CDR3 is TGTGCCACCCGCCCGGGAGGTCTTCCAGATACGCAGTATTTT. Amino acid sequence: CATRPGGLPDTQYF.

The rearrangement joins TRBV6-5 to TRBJ2-7; possible D gene TRBD1, 6 bases. The V and J ends lost 3 bases and 0 bases respectively, with 12 bases between them. The CDR3 has 15 residues. In germline, CDR1 is MNHEY, CDR2 SVGAGI. CDR3 amino acids: CASSYNGQISYEQYF. As DNA, the CDR3 is TGTGCCAGCAGTTATAATGGACAGATCTCCTACGAGCAGTACTTC.

The gene calls are TRBV5-6 and TRBJ1-3, with D hard to call. This CDR3 is built from 15 residues. Trimming took off 2 bases at V and 10 bases at J, with 19 bases between the two ends. The germline V gene has CDR1 SGHDT and CDR2 YYEEEE. The chain's CDR3 is CASSLLQYQRGTIYF. As DNA, the CDR3 is TGTGCCAGCAGCTTATTACAGTACCAGCGTGGGACCATATATTTT.

This rearrangement joins TRBV10-3 to TRBJ1-2; D call uncertain. Looked up from germline, CDR1 is ENHRY and CDR2 is SYGVKD. V was trimmed by 11 bases and J by 4 bases, leaving 17 bases between them. CDR3 length: 13 amino acids. The chain's CDR3 is CASRTSPPYGYTF. In DNA form, the CDR3 reads TGTGCCTCACGGACTTCCCCACCCTATGGCTACACCTTC.

V and J are TRBV27 and TRBJ2-7, with 14 bases fitting TRBD2. V shed 6 bases and J 5 bases; nucleotides not matched to a gene: 9. The length of the CDR3 is 16 residues. Germline loops: CDR1 MNHEY, CDR2 SMNVEV (reference sequence). CDR3 loop: CASRRLAGGPWNEQYF. The CDR3 nucleotides are TGTGCCAGCAGGAGACTAGCGGGAGGGCCGTGGAACGAGCAGTACTTC.

The chain combines TRBV5-4 with TRBJ1-5; perhaps TRBD1 as D (5 bases). The CDR3 contains 12 residues. V lost 2 bases to trimming and J lost 7 bases, with 7 bases between them. The germline CDR1 and CDR2 sequences are SGHNT and YYREEE (reference sequence). CDR3 sequence: CASSFGGQPQHF. CDR3 nucleotides: TGTGCCAGCAGCTTCGGGGGGCAGCCCCAGCATTTT.